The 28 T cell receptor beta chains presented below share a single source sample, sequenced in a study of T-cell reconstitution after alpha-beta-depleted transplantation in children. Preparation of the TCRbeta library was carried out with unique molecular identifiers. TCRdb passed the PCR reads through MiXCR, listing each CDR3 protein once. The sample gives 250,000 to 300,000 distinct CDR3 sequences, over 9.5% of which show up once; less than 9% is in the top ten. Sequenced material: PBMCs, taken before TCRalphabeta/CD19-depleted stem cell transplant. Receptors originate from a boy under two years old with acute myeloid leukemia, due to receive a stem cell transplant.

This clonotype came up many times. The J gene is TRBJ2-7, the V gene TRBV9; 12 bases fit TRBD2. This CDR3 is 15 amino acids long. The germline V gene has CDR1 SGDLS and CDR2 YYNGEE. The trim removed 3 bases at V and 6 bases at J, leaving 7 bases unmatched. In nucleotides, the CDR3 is TGTGCCAGCAGCGGGTCAGCACTAGCGGGAGGCGAGCAGTACTTC. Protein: CASSGSALAGGEQYF.

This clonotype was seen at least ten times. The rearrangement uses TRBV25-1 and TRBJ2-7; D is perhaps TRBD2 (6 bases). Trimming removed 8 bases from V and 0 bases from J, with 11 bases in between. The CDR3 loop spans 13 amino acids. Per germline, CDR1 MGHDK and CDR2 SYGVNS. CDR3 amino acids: CASLSGYSYEQYF. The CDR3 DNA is TGTGCCAGCTTGAGCGGGTACTCCTACGAGCAGTACTTC.

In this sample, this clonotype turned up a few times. Written as DNA, the CDR3 is TGTGCCAGCAGCTTAGCCCGAGCGGGACCATCCTACAATGAGCAGTTCTTC. Translating it yields CASSLARAGPSYNEQFF. The genes are TRBV7-8 and TRBJ2-1; 7 bases match TRBD2. The CDR3 spans 17 residues. Germline assignment: CDR1 SGHVS and CDR2 FQNEAQ. V was clipped by 0 bases and J by 1 base; unmatched bases: 6.

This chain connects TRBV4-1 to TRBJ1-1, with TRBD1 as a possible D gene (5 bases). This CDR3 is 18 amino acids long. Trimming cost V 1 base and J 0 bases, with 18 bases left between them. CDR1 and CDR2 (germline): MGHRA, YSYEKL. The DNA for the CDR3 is TGCGCCAGCAGCCAAGGAGGGGCGAGGTGGCACATGAACACTGAAGCTTTCTTT. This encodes CASSQGGARWHMNTEAFF.

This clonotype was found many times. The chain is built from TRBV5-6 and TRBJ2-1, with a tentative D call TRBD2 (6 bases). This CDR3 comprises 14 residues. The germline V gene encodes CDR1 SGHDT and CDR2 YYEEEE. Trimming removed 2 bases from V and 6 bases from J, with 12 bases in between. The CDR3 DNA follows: TGTGCCAGCAGCTTAGGAGGGCGCGGCAATGAGCAGTTCTTC. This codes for CASSLGGRGNEQFF. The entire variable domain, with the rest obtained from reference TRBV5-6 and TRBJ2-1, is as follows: DAGVTQSPTHLIKTRGQQVTLRCSPKSGHDTVSWYQQALGQGPQFIFQYYEEEERQRGNFPDRFSGHQFPNYSSELNVNALLLGDSALYLCASSLGGRGNEQFFGPGTRLTVL.

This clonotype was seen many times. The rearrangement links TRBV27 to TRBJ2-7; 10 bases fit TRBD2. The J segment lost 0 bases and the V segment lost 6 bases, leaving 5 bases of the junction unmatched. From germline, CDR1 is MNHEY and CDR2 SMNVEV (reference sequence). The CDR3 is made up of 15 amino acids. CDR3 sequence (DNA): TGTGCCAGCAGCTCCGGGACTAGCGACTCCTACGAGCAGTACTTC. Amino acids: CASSSGTSDSYEQYF.

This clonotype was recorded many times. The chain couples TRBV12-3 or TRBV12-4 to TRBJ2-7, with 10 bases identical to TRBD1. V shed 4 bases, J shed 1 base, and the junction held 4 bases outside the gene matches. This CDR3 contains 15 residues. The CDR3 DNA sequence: TGTGCCAGCAGTTCCCGGACAGGGGGTTCCTACGAGCAGTACTTC. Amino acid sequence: CASSSRTGGSYEQYF.

The CDR3 DNA sequence: TGTGCCACCAGCACCTCAGGGCGTCAGCCCCAGCATTTT. It translates to CATSTSGRQPQHF. The rearrangement joins TRBV15 to TRBJ1-5; D is perhaps TRBD1 (5 bases). Trimming took 4 bases from V and 6 from J, leaving 10 bases between them. Germline lookup yields CDR1 LNHNV and CDR2 YYDKDF (reference sequence). CDR3 length equals 13 residues. Based on the CDR3 plus reference TRBV15 and TRBJ1-5, the full variable domain is DAMVIQNPRYQVTQFGKPVTLSCSQTLNHNVMYWYQQKSSQAPKLLFHYYDKDFNNEADTPDNFQSRRPNTSFCFLDIRSPGLGDTAMYLCATSTSGRQPQHFGDGTRLSIL.

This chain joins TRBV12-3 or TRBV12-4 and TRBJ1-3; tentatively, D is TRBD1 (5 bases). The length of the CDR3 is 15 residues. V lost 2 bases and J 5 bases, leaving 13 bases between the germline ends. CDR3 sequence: CASSLTGDARNTIYF. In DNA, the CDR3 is TGTGCCAGCAGTTTAACGGGGGATGCGAGAAACACCATATATTTT.

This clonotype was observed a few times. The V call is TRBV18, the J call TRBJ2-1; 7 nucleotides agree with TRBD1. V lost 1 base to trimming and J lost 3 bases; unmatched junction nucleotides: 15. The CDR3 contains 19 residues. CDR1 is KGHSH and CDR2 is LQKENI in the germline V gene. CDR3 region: CASSPRRQGPLSYYNEQFF. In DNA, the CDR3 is TGTGCCAGCTCACCACGTAGACAGGGCCCCCTCTCCTACTACAATGAGCAGTTCTTC.

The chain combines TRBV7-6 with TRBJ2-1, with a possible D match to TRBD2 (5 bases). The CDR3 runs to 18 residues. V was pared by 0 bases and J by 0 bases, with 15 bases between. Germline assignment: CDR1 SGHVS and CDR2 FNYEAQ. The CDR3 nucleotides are TGTGCCAGCAGCTTAGCCACTCTAGCTCCGAGCTCCTACAATGAGCAGTTCTTC. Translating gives CASSLATLAPSSYNEQFF.

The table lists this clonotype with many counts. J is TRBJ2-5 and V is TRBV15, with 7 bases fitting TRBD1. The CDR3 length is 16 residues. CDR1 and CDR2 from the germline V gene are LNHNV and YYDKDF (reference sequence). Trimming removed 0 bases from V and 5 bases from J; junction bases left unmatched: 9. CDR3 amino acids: CATSRDRTGARETQYF. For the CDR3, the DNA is TGTGCCACCAGCAGAGATCGCACAGGGGCGAGGGAGACCCAGTACTTC.

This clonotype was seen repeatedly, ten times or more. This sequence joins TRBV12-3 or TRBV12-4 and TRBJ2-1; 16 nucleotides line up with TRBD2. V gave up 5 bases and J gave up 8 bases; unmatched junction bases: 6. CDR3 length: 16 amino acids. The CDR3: CASSPEGLAGGDEQFF. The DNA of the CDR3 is TGTGCCAGCAGTCCAGAGGGACTAGCGGGGGGGGATGAGCAGTTCTTC.

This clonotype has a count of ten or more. The CDR3, as DNA: TGTGCCAGCAGTCGAGGCCCCTATGGCTACACCTTC. Translated: CASSRGPYGYTF. The rearrangement joins TRBV28 to TRBJ1-2; D is undetermined. Germline CDR1 is MDHEN and CDR2 is SYDVKM. CDR3 length equals 12 residues. The V and J ends lost 5 bases and 4 bases respectively, with 8 bases between them.

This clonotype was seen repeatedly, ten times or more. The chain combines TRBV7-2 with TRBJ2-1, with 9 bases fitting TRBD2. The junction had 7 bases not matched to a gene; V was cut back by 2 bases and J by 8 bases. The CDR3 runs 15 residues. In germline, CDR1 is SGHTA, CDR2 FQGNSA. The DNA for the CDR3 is TGTGCCAGCAGCTTAATTCTGGGACTAGCTGATGAGCAGTTCTTC. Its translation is CASSLILGLADEQFF. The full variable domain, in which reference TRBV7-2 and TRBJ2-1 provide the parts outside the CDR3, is GAGVSQSPSNKVTEKGKDVELRCDPISGHTALYWYRQSLGQGLEFLIYFQGNSAPDKSGLPSDRFSAERTGGSVSTLTIQRTQQEDSAVYLCASSLILGLADEQFFGPGTRLTVL.

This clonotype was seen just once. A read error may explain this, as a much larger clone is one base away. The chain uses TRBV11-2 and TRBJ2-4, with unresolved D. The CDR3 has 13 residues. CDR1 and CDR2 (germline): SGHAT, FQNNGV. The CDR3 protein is CASLEIAKNIRYF. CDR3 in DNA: TGTGCCAGCCTGGAAATAGCCAAAAACATTCGGTACTTC. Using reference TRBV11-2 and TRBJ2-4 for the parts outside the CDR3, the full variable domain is EAGVAQSPRYKIIEKRQSVAFWCNPISGHATLYWYQQILGQGPKLLIQFQNNGVVDDSQLPKDRFSAERLKGVDSTLKIQPAKLEDSAVYLCASLEIAKNIRYFGAGTRLSVL.

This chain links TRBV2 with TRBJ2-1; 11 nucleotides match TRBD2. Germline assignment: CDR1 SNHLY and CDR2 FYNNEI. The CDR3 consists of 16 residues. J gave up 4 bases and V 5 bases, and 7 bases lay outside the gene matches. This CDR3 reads CASSSTLAGGYNEQFF. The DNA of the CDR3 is TGTGCCAGCAGTTCGACCTTAGCGGGGGGGTACAATGAGCAGTTCTTC. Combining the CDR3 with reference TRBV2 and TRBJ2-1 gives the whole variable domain EPEVTQTPSHQVTQMGQEVILRCVPISNHLYFYWYRQILGQKVEFLVSFYNNEISEKSEIFDDQFSVERPDGSNFTLKIRSTKLEDSAMYFCASSSTLAGGYNEQFFGPGTRLTVL.

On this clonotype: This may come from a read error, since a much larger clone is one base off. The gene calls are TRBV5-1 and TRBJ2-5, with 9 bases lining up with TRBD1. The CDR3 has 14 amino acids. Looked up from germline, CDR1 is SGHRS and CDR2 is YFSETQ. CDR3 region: CDSSLTGGAKTQYF. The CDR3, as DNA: TGCGACAGCAGCCTTACAGGGGGCGCGAAGACCCAGTACTTC.

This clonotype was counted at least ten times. CDR3 nucleotide sequence: TGTGCCAGCAGCTCGGTGCTGGACAACACAGATACGCAGTATTTT. Amino acid sequence: CASSSVLDNTDTQYF. The V gene is TRBV6-1, the J gene TRBJ2-3; maybe TRBD1 (5 bases). V was shortened by 6 bases and J by 2 bases, with 15 bases between the two germline ends. The CDR3 consists of 15 residues. Germline loops: CDR1 MNHNS, CDR2 SASEGT.

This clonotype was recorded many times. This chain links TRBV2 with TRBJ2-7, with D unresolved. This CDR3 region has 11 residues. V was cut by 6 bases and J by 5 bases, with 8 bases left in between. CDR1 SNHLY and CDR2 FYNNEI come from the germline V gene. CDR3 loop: CASRTGHEQYF. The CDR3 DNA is TGTGCCAGCAGGACGGGCCACGAGCAGTACTTC.

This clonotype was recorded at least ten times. CDR3 in DNA: TGTGCCAGCAGTGAATTAGGGGGTTCAAGGGGCTACACCTTC. It translates to CASSELGGSRGYTF. The chain carries TRBV25-1 and TRBJ1-2, with D tentatively TRBD1 (6 bases). The CDR3 is 14 amino acids. CDR1 MGHDK and CDR2 SYGVNS come from the germline V gene. Trimming pared 1 base from V and 8 bases from J, leaving 14 bases between.

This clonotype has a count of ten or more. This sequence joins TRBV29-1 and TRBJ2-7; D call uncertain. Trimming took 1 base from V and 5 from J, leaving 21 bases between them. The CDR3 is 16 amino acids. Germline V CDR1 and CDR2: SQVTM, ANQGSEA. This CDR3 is CSVEGQGGFTGNEQYF. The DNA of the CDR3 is TGCAGCGTTGAAGGTCAAGGCGGTTTCACCGGCAACGAGCAGTACTTC.

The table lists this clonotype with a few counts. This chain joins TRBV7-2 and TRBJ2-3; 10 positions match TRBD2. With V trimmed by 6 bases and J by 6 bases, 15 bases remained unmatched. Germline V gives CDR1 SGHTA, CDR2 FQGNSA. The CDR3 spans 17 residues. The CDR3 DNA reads TGTGCCAGCAGGAGAACAGGGGGACTAGCGATAGGGGATACGCAGTATTTT. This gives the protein CASRRTGGLAIGDTQYF.

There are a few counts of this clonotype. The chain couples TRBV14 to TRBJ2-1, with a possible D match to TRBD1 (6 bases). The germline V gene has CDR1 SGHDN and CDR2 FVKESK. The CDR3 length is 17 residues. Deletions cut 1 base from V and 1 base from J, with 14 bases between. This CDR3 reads CASSQVYRTDSYNEQFF. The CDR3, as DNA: TGTGCCAGCAGCCAAGTATACCGGACAGATTCCTACAATGAGCAGTTCTTC.

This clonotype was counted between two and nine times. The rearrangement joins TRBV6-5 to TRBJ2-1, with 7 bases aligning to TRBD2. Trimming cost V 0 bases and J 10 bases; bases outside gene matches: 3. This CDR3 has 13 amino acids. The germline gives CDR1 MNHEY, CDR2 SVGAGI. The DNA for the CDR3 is TGTGCCAGCAGTTACTCCTTACTAGCGGAGCAGTTCTTC. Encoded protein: CASSYSLLAEQFF.

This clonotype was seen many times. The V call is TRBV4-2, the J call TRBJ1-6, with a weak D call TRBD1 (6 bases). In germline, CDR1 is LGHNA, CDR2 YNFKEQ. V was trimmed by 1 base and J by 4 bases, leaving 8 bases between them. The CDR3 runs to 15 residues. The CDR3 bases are TGTGCCAGCAGCCAAGCGGGACAATATAATTCACCCCTCCACTTT. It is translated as CASSQAGQYNSPLHF.

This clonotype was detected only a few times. CDR3 amino acids: CASSNPGQGSYEQYF. The CDR3 nucleotides read TGTGCCAGCAGCAACCCGGGACAGGGATCCTACGAGCAGTACTTC. The chain combines TRBV11-2 with TRBJ2-7, with 9 positions matching TRBD1. The CDR3 covers 15 residues. V was pared by 5 bases and J by 1 base, with 6 bases of the junction left unmatched. The germline V gene encodes CDR1 SGHAT and CDR2 FQNNGV.

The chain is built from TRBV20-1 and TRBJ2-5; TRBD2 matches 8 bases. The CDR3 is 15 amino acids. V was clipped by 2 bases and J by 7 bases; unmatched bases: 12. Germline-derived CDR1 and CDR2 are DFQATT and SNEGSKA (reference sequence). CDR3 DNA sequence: TGCAGTGCTAGAAAAGCGGGGGATAGGGGAGGGACCCAGTACTTC. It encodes CSARKAGDRGGTQYF.